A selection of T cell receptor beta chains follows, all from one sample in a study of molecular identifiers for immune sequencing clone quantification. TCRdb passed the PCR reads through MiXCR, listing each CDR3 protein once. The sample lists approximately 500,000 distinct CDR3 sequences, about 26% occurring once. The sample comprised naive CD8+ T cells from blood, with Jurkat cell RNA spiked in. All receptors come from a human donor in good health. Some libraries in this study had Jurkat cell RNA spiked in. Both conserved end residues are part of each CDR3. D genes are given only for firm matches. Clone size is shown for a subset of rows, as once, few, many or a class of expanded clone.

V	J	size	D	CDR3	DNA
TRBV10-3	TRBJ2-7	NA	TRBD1	CAISEAGTDYEQYF	TGTGCCATCAGTGAGGCCGGGACAGACTACGAACAGTACTTC
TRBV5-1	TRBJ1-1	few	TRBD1	CASSPGQGALASSEAFF	TGCGCCAGCAGCCCTGGACAGGGGGCCTTGGCTAGCTCTGAAGCTTTCTTT
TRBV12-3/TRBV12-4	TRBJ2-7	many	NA	CASSSEQRPSYEQYF	TGTGCCAGCAGTAGTGAGCAACGGCCCTCCTACGAGCAGTACTTC
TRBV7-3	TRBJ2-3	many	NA	CASSLIGGGTDTQYF	TGTGCCAGCAGCTTAATCGGGGGCGGCACAGATACGCAGTATTTT
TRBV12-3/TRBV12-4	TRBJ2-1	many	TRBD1	CASSPKGAIYNEQFF	TGTGCCAGCAGTCCCAAGGGGGCCATCTACAATGAGCAGTTCTTC
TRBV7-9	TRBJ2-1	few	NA	CASSLTRTGESSYNEQFF	TGTGCCAGCAGCTTAACTCGCACGGGGGAAAGCTCCTACAATGAGCAGTTCTTC
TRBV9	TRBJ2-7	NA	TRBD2	CASSEGLADSYEQYF	TGTGCCAGCAGCGAGGGACTAGCGGATTCCTACGAGCAGTACTTC
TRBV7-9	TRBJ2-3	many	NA	CALDGADLTDTQYF	TGTGCCTTGGACGGAGCGGACCTCACAGATACGCAGTATTTT
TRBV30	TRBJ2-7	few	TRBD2	CAWSTSGPYEQYF	TGTGCCTGGAGCACTAGCGGACCCTACGAGCAGTACTTC
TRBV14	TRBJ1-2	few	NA	CASSQVSWYGYTF	TGTGCCAGCAGCCAAGTGTCTTGGTATGGCTACACCTTC
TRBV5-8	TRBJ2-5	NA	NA	CASSLARVRQPQETQYF	TGTGCCAGCAGCTTGGCGCGGGTCCGTCAACCCCAAGAGACCCAGTACTTC
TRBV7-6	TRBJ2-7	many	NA	CASSPTDNSYEQYF	TGTGCCAGCAGCCCCACGGACAACTCCTACGAGCAGTACTTC
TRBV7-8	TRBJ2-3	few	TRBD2	CASSLSGTSGSDTQYF	TGTGCCAGCAGCTTATCCGGGACTAGCGGGTCAGATACGCAGTATTTT
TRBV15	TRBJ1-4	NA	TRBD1	CATSRDGTGGNEKLFF	TGTGCCACCAGCAGAGACGGGACAGGGGGTAATGAAAAACTGTTTTTT
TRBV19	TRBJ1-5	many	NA	CATIPRAGNQPQHF	TGTGCCACCATACCACGGGCTGGCAATCAGCCCCAGCATTTT
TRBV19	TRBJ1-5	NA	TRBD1	CASRPDRGPYSNQPPHF	TGTGCCAGTAGGCCGGACAGGGGGCCCTATAGCAATCAGCCCCCGCATTTT
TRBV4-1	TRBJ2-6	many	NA	CASSLYLSGANVLTF	TGCGCCAGCAGCCTCTATCTCTCTGGGGCCAACGTCCTGACTTTC
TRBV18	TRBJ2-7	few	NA	CASSPQPQTSREQYF	TGTGCCAGCTCACCGCAACCCCAAACTTCTAGGGAGCAGTACTTC
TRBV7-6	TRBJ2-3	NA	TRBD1	CASSGDRGLLTDTQYF	TGTGCCAGCAGCGGGGACAGGGGTCTTTTAACAGATACGCAGTATTTT
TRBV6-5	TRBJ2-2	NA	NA	CASSYPDGTGELFF	TGTGCCAGCAGTTACCCGGACGGGACCGGGGAGCTGTTTTTT
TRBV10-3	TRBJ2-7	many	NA	CAISAVGEQYF	TGTGCCATCAGTGCGGTAGGCGAGCAGTACTTC
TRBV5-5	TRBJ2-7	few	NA	CASSFPVPPTYEQYF	TGTGCCAGCAGCTTCCCGGTGCCCCCAACCTACGAGCAGTACTTC
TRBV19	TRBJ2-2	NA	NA	CASSIVVNTGELFF	TGTGCCAGTAGTATAGTAGTTAACACCGGGGAGCTGTTTTTT
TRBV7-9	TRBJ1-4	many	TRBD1	CASSLKPGQGAEKLFF	TGTGCCAGCAGCCTTAAACCGGGACAGGGGGCTGAAAAACTGTTTTTT
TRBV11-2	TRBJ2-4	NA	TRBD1	CASSLLAGGAYIQYF	TGTGCCAGCAGCTTACTGGCAGGGGGCGCGTACATTCAGTACTTC
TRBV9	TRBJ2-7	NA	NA	CASSPDGFLNEQYF	TGTGCCAGCAGCCCGGACGGATTCCTGAACGAGCAGTACTTC
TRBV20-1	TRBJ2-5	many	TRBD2	CSARELAEPGTQYF	TGCAGTGCTAGAGAGCTAGCGGAGCCTGGGACCCAGTACTTC
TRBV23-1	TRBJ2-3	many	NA	CASSLLCRPDTQYF	TGCGCCAGCAGTCTTCTTTGCCGACCAGATACGCAGTATTTT
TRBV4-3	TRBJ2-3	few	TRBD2	CASSQTRTSGVTDTQYF	TGCGCCAGCAGCCAGACTCGGACTAGCGGGGTCACAGATACGCAGTATTTT
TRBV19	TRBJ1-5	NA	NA	CASSIGDGYSNQPQHF	TGTGCCAGTAGTATAGGCGACGGGTATAGCAATCAGCCCCAGCATTTT
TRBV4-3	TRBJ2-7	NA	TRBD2	CASSLLWEGPNEQYF	TGCGCCAGCAGTCTCCTGTGGGAGGGCCCCAACGAGCAGTACTTC
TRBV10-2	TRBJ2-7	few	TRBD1	CASSGLFVRDSTYEQYF	TGCGCCAGCAGTGGACTCTTTGTACGGGACAGCACCTACGAGCAGTACTTC
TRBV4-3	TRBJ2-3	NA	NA	CASSQPATTGRTDTQYF	TGCGCCAGCAGCCAACCCGCAACGACGGGGAGGACAGATACGCAGTATTTT
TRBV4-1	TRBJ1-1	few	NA	CASSQKDTGNTEAFF	TGCGCCAGCAGCCAAAAAGATACAGGGAACACTGAAGCTTTCTTT
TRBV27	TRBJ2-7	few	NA	CASSPNSGLLYEQYF	TGTGCCAGCAGTCCGAATTCAGGCCTCCTCTACGAGCAGTACTTC
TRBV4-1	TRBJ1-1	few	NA	CASSHAGFEAFF	TGCGCCAGCAGCCACGCAGGGTTTGAAGCTTTCTTT
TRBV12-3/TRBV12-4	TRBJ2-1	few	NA	CASMDGVHNEQFF	TGTGCCAGCATGGACGGGGTCCACAATGAGCAGTTCTTC
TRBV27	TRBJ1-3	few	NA	CASRELGGGWAGNTIYF	TGTGCCAGCAGAGAACTAGGGGGGGGTTGGGCTGGAAACACCATATATTTT
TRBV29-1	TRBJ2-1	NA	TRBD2	CSVYMTSGIIDEQFF	TGCAGCGTTTATATGACTAGCGGGATAATTGATGAGCAGTTCTTC
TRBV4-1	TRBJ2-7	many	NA	CASSQDPGGSYEQYF	TGCGCCAGCAGCCAAGATCCCGGAGGCTCCTACGAGCAGTACTTC
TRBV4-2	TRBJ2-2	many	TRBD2	CASSQGEGLTGELFF	TGTGCCAGCAGCCAAGGGGAGGGATTGACCGGGGAGCTGTTTTTT
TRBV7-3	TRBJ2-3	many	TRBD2	CASSSGLANMATDTQYF	TGTGCCAGCAGCTCGGGACTAGCGAATATGGCCACAGATACGCAGTATTTT
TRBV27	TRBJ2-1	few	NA	CASSSGPYNEQFF	TGTGCCAGCAGTTCCGGACCGTACAATGAGCAGTTCTTC
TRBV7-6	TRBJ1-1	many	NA	CASSFDDSNTEAFF	TGTGCCAGCAGCTTTGATGACTCCAACACTGAAGCTTTCTTT
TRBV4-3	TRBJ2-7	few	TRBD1	CASSRQPGQGTYEQYF	TGCGCCAGCAGCCGCCAACCGGGACAGGGGACTTACGAGCAGTACTTC
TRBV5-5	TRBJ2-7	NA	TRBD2	CASSLGTRSYEQYF	TGTGCCAGCAGCTTAGGGACTAGGTCCTACGAGCAGTACTTC
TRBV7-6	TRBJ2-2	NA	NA	CASSLVGLVPGELFF	TGTGCCAGCAGCTTAGTTGGTCTAGTTCCCGGGGAGCTGTTTTTT
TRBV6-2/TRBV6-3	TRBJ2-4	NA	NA	CASSYAGGLAKNIQYF	TGTGCCAGCAGTTACGCTGGGGGGCTAGCCAAAAACATTCAGTACTTC
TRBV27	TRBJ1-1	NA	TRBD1	CASSLSGQGPSTEAFF	TGTGCCAGCAGTTTATCGGGACAGGGGCCGAGCACTGAAGCTTTCTTT
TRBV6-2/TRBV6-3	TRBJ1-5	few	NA	CASSYARGVNQPQHF	TGTGCCAGCAGTTACGCCAGGGGAGTAAATCAGCCCCAGCATTTT
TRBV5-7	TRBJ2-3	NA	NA	CASSLVQDSPLHTGTQYF	TGTGCCAGCAGCTTGGTTCAGGACAGCCCCCTGCACACTGGTACGCAGTATTTT
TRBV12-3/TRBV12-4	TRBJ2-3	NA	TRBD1	CASSRQGASTDTQYF	TGTGCCAGCAGCAGACAGGGGGCTAGCACAGATACGCAGTATTTT